These 9 T cell receptor beta chains came from one sample sequenced in a study of response to subunit inactivated influenza vaccine. Via MiXCR, TCRdb re-called the RT-PCR reads, giving one row per CDR3 protein. The sample has 450,000 to 600,000 distinct CDR3 sequences, 6.5% to 8% seen once. The source material was PBMCs from blood, sampled less than 25 months after vaccination. The receptor source for this set is a man aged 50-75 years who received an inactivated influenza vaccine.

The gene calls are TRBV29-1 and TRBJ2-5, with D unresolved. The V end was cut by 3 bases, the J end by 4 bases, with 12 bases between. Germline lookup yields CDR1 SQVTM and CDR2 ANQGSEA. The CDR3 has 13 residues. CDR3 protein: CSVDLGEIETQYF. In nucleotides, the CDR3 is TGCAGCGTTGATTTGGGTGAGATAGAGACCCAGTACTTC.

The chain carries TRBV18 and TRBJ1-2; unclear D gene. This CDR3 has 13 amino acids. V was clipped by 4 bases and J by 8 bases, with 14 bases between them. Germline CDR1 reads KGHSH; CDR2 reads LQKENI. The CDR3 here is CASSLNPRSGYTF. For the CDR3, the DNA is TGTGCCAGCTCACTTAACCCGAGGAGCGGCTACACCTTC.

For this clonotype: Germline and junction disagree at one end, which may indicate a read error. For the CDR3, the DNA is TGTGCCAGCAGTTTGTTATCTTCTCAGACCCAGCATTTT. Amino acid sequence: CASSLLSSQTQHF. The V and J genes are TRBV12-3 or TRBV12-4 and TRBJ1-5, with no clear D. The CDR3 has 13 residues.

V usage is TRBV6-5 and J usage is TRBJ1-1, with TRBD1 as a possible D gene (6 bases). Trimming took 2 bases from V and 1 from J, leaving 11 bases between them. Germline V lookup: CDR1 MNHEY, CDR2 SVGAGI. The CDR3 consists of 15 residues. In DNA, the CDR3 is TGTGCCAGCAGTTACCCAGGACAGCGGAACACTGAAGCTTTCTTT. Its translation is CASSYPGQRNTEAFF.

In this sample, this clonotype turned up many times. The chain uses TRBV29-1 and TRBJ2-1; 7 nucleotides line up with TRBD2. Losses at the gene ends were 7 bases for V and 5 bases for J; bases not matched to a gene: 11. Germline assignment: CDR1 SQVTM and CDR2 ANQGSEA. CDR3 length equals 14 residues. CDR3 protein: CSGQKTGTNNEQFF. The CDR3 coding sequence is TGCAGCGGTCAAAAGACCGGGACTAACAATGAGCAGTTCTTC.

J is TRBJ2-7 and V is TRBV7-9; tentative D call: TRBD2 (7 bases). The CDR3 loop spans 12 amino acids. Trimming removed 8 bases from V and 2 bases from J, with 10 bases in between. CDR1 and CDR2 from the germline V gene are SEHNR and FQNEAQ (reference sequence). Here the CDR3 reads CASGGGPYEQYF. The CDR3 bases are TGTGCCAGCGGGGGGGGCCCCTACGAGCAGTACTTC.

This clonotype has a handful of counts. The chain links TRBV5-1 to TRBJ1-4; 8 nucleotides match TRBD1. The CDR3 spans 16 residues. Germline-derived CDR1 and CDR2 are SGHRS and YFSETQ. V was clipped by 0 bases and J by 4 bases; unmatched bases: 5. CDR3 coding DNA: TGCGCCAGCAGCTTGGACCAGGGGGCCCTTAATGAAAAACTGTTTTTT. Residues: CASSLDQGALNEKLFF.

The J gene is TRBJ1-5, the V gene TRBV6-1, with no clear D. Between the trimmed V and J ends, which lost 2 bases and 5 bases, there was a span of 13 bases. Germline values: CDR1 MNHNS, CDR2 SASEGT. The CDR3 spans 15 residues. CDR3 sequence reads: CASSELSGVHQPQHF. The DNA for the CDR3 is TGTGCCAGCAGTGAATTATCAGGAGTCCATCAGCCCCAGCATTTT.

The genes are TRBV10-3 and TRBJ2-7; 12 nucleotides line up with TRBD2. With V trimmed by 2 bases and J by 4 bases, 9 bases remained unmatched. The CDR3 consists of 17 residues. CDR1 ENHRY and CDR2 SYGVKD come from the germline V gene. The CDR3 region has the DNA TGTGCCATCAGTGAGCCCTCTAGCGGGAGGGAGTTTTACGAGCAGTACTTC. This sequence encodes CAISEPSSGREFYEQYF.